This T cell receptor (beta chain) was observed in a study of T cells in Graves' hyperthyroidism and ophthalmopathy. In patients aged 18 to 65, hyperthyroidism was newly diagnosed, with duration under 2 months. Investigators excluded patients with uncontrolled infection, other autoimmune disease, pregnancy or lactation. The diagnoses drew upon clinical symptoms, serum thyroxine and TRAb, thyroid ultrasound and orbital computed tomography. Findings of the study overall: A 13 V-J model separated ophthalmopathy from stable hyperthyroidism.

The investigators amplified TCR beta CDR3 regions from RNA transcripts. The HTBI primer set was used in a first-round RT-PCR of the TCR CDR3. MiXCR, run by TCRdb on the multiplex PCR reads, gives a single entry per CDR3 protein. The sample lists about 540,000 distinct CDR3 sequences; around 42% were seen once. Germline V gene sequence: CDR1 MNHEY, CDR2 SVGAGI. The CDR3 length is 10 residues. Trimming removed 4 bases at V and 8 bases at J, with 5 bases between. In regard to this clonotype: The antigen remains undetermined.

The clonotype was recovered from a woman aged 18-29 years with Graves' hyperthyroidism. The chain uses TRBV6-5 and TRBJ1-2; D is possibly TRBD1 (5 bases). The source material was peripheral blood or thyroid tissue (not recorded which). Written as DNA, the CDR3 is TGTGCCAGCAGTTGGGGCGGCTACACCTTC. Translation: CASSWGGYTF.